The 9 T cell receptor beta chains presented below share a single source sample, sequenced in a study of T cells in Graves' hyperthyroidism and ophthalmopathy. From RNA transcripts, TCR beta CDR3 regions were amplified. HTBI primers were used for first-round RT-PCR of the TCR CDR3. TCRdb analysed the multiplex PCR reads with MiXCR anew, one entry per CDR3 protein. The sample lists a few hundred thousand distinct CDR3 sequences, under 15% occurring once. Sequencing was carried out using blood. The source is a woman aged 30 to 39 with Graves' hyperthyroidism.

This clonotype was seen at least ten times. V and J are TRBV6-1 and TRBJ2-7; D is undetermined. V lost 6 bases and J 3 bases, leaving 12 bases between the germline ends. Germline lookup yields CDR1 MNHNS and CDR2 SASEGT. This CDR3 contains 13 residues. Written as DNA, the CDR3 is TGTGCCAGCAGCCTAGGAGCCCACTACGAGCAGTACTTC. Translated, it gives CASSLGAHYEQYF.

In its sample, this clonotype was seen a few times. This may be a read error: a much more frequent sequence differs by one nucleotide. V usage is TRBV3-1 and J usage is TRBJ2-7; TRBD1 might be the D (5 bases). The ends were cut back, 2 bases at V and 5 bases at J, with 16 bases in the middle. The CDR3 spans 15 residues. From germline, CDR1 is LGHDT and CDR2 YNNKEL (reference sequence). The DNA for the CDR3 is TGTGCCAGCAGCCAAACACCTACAGGTTCCCACGAGCAGTACTTC. Its translation: CASSQTPTGSHEQYF.

Only a few counts were recorded for this clonotype. V and J are TRBV4-2 and TRBJ2-2, with D tentatively TRBD1 (6 bases). The CDR3 has 14 amino acids. The germline gives CDR1 LGHNA, CDR2 YNFKEQ. The V end was cut by 3 bases, the J end by 5 bases, with 10 bases between. CDR3 sequence reads: CASSQHQGTGELFF. As DNA, the CDR3 is TGTGCCAGCAGCCAGCACCAGGGGACCGGGGAGCTGTTTTTT.

This clonotype was seen a handful of times. The chain carries TRBV6-2 or TRBV6-3 and TRBJ2-1; 15 positions match TRBD2. Germline assignment: CDR1 MNHEY and CDR2 SVGEGT. Unmatched junction bases numbered 14, after V lost 5 bases and J lost 0 bases. The CDR3 extends over 21 amino acids. The CDR3 protein is CASSQLPGLAGGQSSYNEQFF. In DNA form, the CDR3 reads TGTGCCAGCAGTCAGCTACCGGGACTAGCGGGAGGCCAGAGCTCCTACAATGAGCAGTTCTTC.

The sample holds many counts of this clonotype. The chain uses TRBV12-3 or TRBV12-4 and TRBJ2-7; the D gene is possibly TRBD1 (6 bases). The CDR3 runs 11 residues. Trimming took off 6 bases at V and 13 bases at J, with 16 bases between the two ends. The CDR3 is CASSSTGTEYF. In DNA form, the CDR3 reads TGTGCCAGCAGCTCGACAGGAACGGAATACTTC.

This clonotype was seen ten or more times. The J gene is TRBJ2-1, the V gene TRBV27, with TRBD2 matching 14 bases. This CDR3 contains 19 residues. In germline, CDR1 is MNHEY, CDR2 SMNVEV (reference sequence). The V gene end was trimmed by 1 base and the J gene end by 4 bases; junction bases not matched to a gene: 9. CDR3 in DNA: TGTGCCAGCAGTTTATGGGCGGGACTAGCGGGAGCGAAGTACAATGAGCAGTTCTTC. Its protein product is CASSLWAGLAGAKYNEQFF.

This clonotype was recorded many times. The chain recombines TRBV18 with TRBJ2-7; D unclear. Trimming pared 1 base from V and 3 bases from J, leaving 10 bases between. Germline CDR1 KGHSH, CDR2 LQKENI. This CDR3 spans 14 amino acids. DNA of the CDR3: TGTGCCAGCTCACCACACCCTACGAACTACGAGCAGTACTTC. As protein: CASSPHPTNYEQYF.

This clonotype was recorded a few times. The chain couples TRBV15 to TRBJ2-1; D is tentatively TRBD1 or TRBD2 (5 bases each). This CDR3 is 16 amino acids long. With 0 bases removed from V and 8 bases from J, the gap between germline ends came to 17 bases. Per germline, CDR1 LNHNV and CDR2 YYDKDF (reference sequence). The CDR3 sequence is CATSRDLGASSYEQFF. Here the CDR3 DNA reads TGTGCCACCAGCAGAGATCTTGGGGCTAGCAGTTATGAGCAGTTCTTC.

This chain uses TRBV7-9 with TRBJ2-1; D remains ambiguous. Germline V gene sequence: CDR1 SEHNR, CDR2 FQNEAQ (reference sequence). Deletions cut 2 bases from V and 8 bases from J, with 16 bases between. The CDR3 sequence is 15 residues long. The CDR3 DNA sequence: TGTGCCAGCAGCTTACTAGGACCCCCTGGCCATGAGCAGTTCTTC. Translation gives CASSLLGPPGHEQFF. Combining the CDR3 with reference TRBV7-9 and TRBJ2-1 gives the whole variable domain DTGVSQNPRHKITKRGQNVTFRCDPISEHNRLYWYRQTLGQGPEFLTYFQNEAQLEKSRLLSDRFSAERPKGSFSTLEIQRTEQGDSAMYLCASSLLGPPGHEQFFGPGTRLTVL.